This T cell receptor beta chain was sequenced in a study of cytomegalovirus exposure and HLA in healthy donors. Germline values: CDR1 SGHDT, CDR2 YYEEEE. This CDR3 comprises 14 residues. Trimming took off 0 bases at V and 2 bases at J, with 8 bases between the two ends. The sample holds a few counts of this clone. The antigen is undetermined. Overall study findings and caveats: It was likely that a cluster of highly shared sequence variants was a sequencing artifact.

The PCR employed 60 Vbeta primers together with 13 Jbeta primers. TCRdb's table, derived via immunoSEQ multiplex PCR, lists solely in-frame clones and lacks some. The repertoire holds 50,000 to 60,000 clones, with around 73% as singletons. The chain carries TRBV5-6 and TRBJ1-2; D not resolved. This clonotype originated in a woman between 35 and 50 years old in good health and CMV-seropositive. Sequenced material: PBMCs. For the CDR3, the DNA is TGTGCCAGCAGCTTGGGGCGAGGAAACTATGGCTACACCTTC. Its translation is CASSLGRGNYGYTF.